The T cell receptor (beta chain) described here comes from a study of glioma-infiltrating T cells after dendritic cell vaccination. Study information: Autologous tumor lysate-pulsed dendritic cell vaccination was given between about 2003 and 2013. Study-wide findings and caveats: Complete blood and tumor specimen sets were limited to few patients.

Amplification used 60 V beta primers and 13 J beta primers. Assay: immunoSEQ multiplex PCR; the TCRdb copy retains only in-frame clones and omits some. Among about 38,000 clones listed, approximately 84% were seen once. None of the glioblastoma patients had an isocitrate dehydrogenase mutation. Concerning this clone: Its antigen is unidentified.

This CDR3 spans 17 amino acids. Germline V gene data show CDR1 as SEHNR and CDR2 as FQNEAQ (reference sequence). V lost 5 bases, J lost 1 base, and 6 bases stayed unmatched. The TCR was taken from a human donor with glioblastoma. Sequenced material: blood, taken before dendritic cell vaccination. The chain recombines TRBV7-9 with TRBJ2-3; TRBD2 agrees at 13 bases. CDR3 sequence reads: CASSTPGTSGGTDTQYF. CDR3 in DNA: TGTGCCAGCAGCACCCCTGGGACTAGCGGGGGCACAGATACGCAGTATTTT.